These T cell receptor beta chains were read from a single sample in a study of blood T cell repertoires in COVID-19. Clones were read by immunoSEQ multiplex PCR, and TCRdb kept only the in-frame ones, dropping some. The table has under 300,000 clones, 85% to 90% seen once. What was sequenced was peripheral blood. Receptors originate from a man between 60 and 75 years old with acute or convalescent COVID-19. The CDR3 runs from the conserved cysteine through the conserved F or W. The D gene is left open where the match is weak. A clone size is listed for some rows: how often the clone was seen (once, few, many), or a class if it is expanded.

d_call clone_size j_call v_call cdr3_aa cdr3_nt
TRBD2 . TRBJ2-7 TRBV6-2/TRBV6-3 CASSWGLGNEQYF TGTGCCAGCAGTTGGGGACTAGGGAACGAGCAGTACTTC
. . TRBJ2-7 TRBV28 CASSLVGFRDPYEQYF TGTGCCAGCAGTTTAGTAGGGTTCAGGGATCCCTACGAGCAGTACTTC
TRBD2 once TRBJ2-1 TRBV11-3 CASSLKWVNRGRHEQFF TGTGCCAGCAGCTTAAAGTGGGTCAATCGCGGGAGGCATGAGCAGTTCTTC
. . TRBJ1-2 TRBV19 CASRLEGSPNYGYTF TGTGCCAGTAGACTGGAGGGCAGTCCTAACTATGGCTACACCTTC
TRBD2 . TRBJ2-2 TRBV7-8 CASSLSGSRTGELFF TGTGCCAGCAGCTTAAGCGGGAGCCGCACCGGGGAGCTGTTTTTT
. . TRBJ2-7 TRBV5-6 CASSLGSGQSYEQYF TGTGCCAGCAGCTTGGGATCCGGACAGTCCTACGAGCAGTACTTC
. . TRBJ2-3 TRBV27 CASSLSGVAYTQYF TGTGCCAGCAGTTTATCAGGGGTCGCCTATACGCAGTATTTT
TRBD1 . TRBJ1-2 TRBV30 CAWSVQSTGSGGYTF TGTGCCTGGAGTGTACAGTCGACAGGGTCGGGTGGCTACACCTTC
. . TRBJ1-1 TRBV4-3 CASSQDKAGRTEAFF TGCGCCAGCAGCCAAGATAAGGCAGGGAGGACTGAAGCTTTCTTT
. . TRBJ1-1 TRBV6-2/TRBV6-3 CASSYSGEGSTEAFF TGTGCCAGCAGTTACTCGGGGGAGGGGAGCACTGAAGCTTTCTTT
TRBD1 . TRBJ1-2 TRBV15 CATRRHAGTGGDGYTF TGTGCCACCCGTAGGCATGCCGGGACAGGGGGCGATGGCTACACCTTC
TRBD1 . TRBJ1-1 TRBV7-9 CASSLVATGQYAFF TGTGCCAGCAGCTTAGTGGCGACAGGGCAGTATGCTTTCTTT
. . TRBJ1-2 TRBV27 CASSIKGMGYTF TGTGCCAGCAGTATAAAGGGGATGGGCTACACCTTC